This section outlines one T cell receptor beta chain sequence together with its context. Its antigen is still unknown. The PCR was carried out with 60 Vbeta primers and 13 Jbeta primers. Original data processing: Roughly 11 million shared chains were among 65 million to 85 million unique TCR beta chains counted in a later analysis. Measured with immunoSEQ multiplex PCR; TCRdb has only the in-frame clones, and not every one. The V and J calls and clone size come from that table; D and trimming were worked out from the DNA. Among about 120,000 clones listed, more than 60% were seen once. The data stem from a study of cytomegalovirus exposure and HLA in healthy donors. Study results and limitations: TCR sequences were mostly rare, though some public TCRs occurred in many donors. TRBV6-2, TRBV6-3 and some other V segments were excluded as indistinguishable. Likely technical artifact: a cluster of highly shared sequence variants.

V shed 4 bases and J 0 bases; nucleotides not matched to a gene: 7. The CDR3 is 18 residues long. The germline CDR1 and CDR2 sequences are SGHKS and YYEKEE (reference sequence). The V call is TRBV5-5, the J call TRBJ2-4; 13 nucleotides align to TRBD2. The sample consisted of PBMCs. This receptor was obtained from a young man in good health and CMV-seropositive. The CDR3 DNA reads TGTGCCAGCAGCAGCAGACTAGCGGGGGGTCTAGCCAAAAACATTCAGTACTTC. Translation: CASSSRLAGGLAKNIQYF.